Below, 6 T cell receptor beta chains from the same sample are listed, as sequenced in a study of T cells in women clearing cervical HPV infection. TCRdb keeps only in-frame clones here, not all; method: immunoSEQ multiplex PCR. This table lists 20,000 to 25,000 clones. Sequenced: blood buffy coat. All receptors come from a woman aged 18 to 69 with a cervical HPV16 infection that either progressed to CIN3+ or cleared (not recorded which).

Details on this clone: The CDR3 end lies 3 residues beyond the end of the read and is filled in from the germline J gene. The chain joins TRBV20-1 to TRBJ1-2; 9 bases are shared with TRBD1. The V and J ends lost 0 bases and 7 bases, in that order; junction bases with no gene match: 12. Germline V gene data show CDR1 as DFQATT and CDR2 as SNEGSKA (reference sequence). The CDR3 consists of 16 residues. The sequenced CDR3 bases are TGCAGTGCTAGAGACCTACGATGGGACAGGGTCGGTGGC. It codes for CSARDLRWDRVGG. The whole CDR3 protein reads CSARDLRWDRVGGYTF.

As concerns this clone: From the germline J gene comes the end of the CDR3, since the read stops 3 residues before it. The J gene is TRBJ1-4, the V gene TRBV9, with 8 bases identical to TRBD1. Germline CDR1 is SGDLS and CDR2 is YYNGEE. The CDR3 extends over 15 amino acids. Losses at the gene ends were 4 bases for V and 8 bases for J; bases not matched to a gene: 10. The sequenced part of the CDR3 DNA is TGTGCCAGCAGCCTCGGCGGACAGGGCGGGGAAAAA. This translates into CASSLGGQGGEK. The whole CDR3 reads CASSLGGQGGEKLFF.

The covered CDR3 bases are TGCGCCAGCAGAGAGGGGGACACGGACTACAATGAG. It translates to CASREGDTDYNE. From start to end, the CDR3 is CASREGDTDYNEQFF. V usage is TRBV10-2 and J usage is TRBJ2-1; possible D gene TRBD1, 6 bases. The sequence runs out 3 residues before the end of the CDR3; the remainder is reconstructed from the germline J gene. Germline-derived CDR1 and CDR2 are WSHSY and SAAADI. The CDR3 totals 15 residues. V was pared by 6 bases and J by 3 bases, with 15 bases between.

Regarding this clone: The observed sequence ends 3 residues before the CDR3 terminus, with the missing tail filled in from the germline J gene. The chain joins TRBV28 to TRBJ2-2; 9 bases match TRBD1. Trimming removed 10 bases from V and 7 bases from J; junction bases left unmatched: 10. This CDR3 is built from 14 residues. The germline gives CDR1 MDHEN, CDR2 SYDVKM. CDR3 amino acids: CATAHRGHGGELFF. CDR3 DNA (partial): TGTGCCACCGCACACAGGGGGCACGGCGGGGAG. Filled out from reference TRBV28 and TRBJ2-2, the complete variable domain reads DVKVTQSSRYLVKRTGEKVFLECVQDMDHENMFWYRQDPGLGLRLIYFSYDVKMKEKGDIPEGYSVSREKKERFSLILESASTNQTSMYLCATAHRGHGGELFFGEGSRLTVL.

In regard to this clone: Read sequence stops 3 residues before the CDR3 end, and the germline J gene provides the missing end. J is TRBJ2-7 and V is TRBV20-1; D is unresolved. This CDR3 spans 13 amino acids. V dropped 1 base and J dropped 2 bases, with 9 bases sitting between them. In germline, CDR1 is DFQATT, CDR2 SNEGSKA (reference sequence). Partial CDR3 DNA: TGCAGTGCTAGAGCTAGGCAGCCCTACGAG. It codes for CSARARQPYE. The full CDR3 protein is CSARARQPYEQYF.

Comment on this clone: From the germline J gene comes the end of the CDR3, since the read stops 3 residues before it. This chain uses TRBV19 with TRBJ2-3; 13 nucleotides align to TRBD2. Germline V gene lookup returns CDR1 LNHDA and CDR2 SQIVND (reference sequence). This CDR3 region has 17 residues. The trim removed 7 bases at V and 3 bases at J, leaving 10 bases unmatched. The DNA read from the CDR3 is TGTGCCAGTACCGGGACTAGCGGGATAAGGATGACAGATACG. Translation: CASTGTSGIRMTDT. The full-length CDR3 reads as CASTGTSGIRMTDTQYF.